One sample yielded the 8 T cell receptor beta chains listed below, sequenced in a study of shared clonotypes between healthy human individuals. Clones were read by immunoSEQ multiplex PCR, and TCRdb kept only the in-frame ones, dropping some. The table records around 1,900,000 clones, 93% of them present only once. Naive CD8 cells comprised CD45RO-negative, CCR7-positively selected cells, excluding terminally differentiated effector memory CD45RA+ cells. Sequenced input: naive CD8+ T cells from PBMCs. The receptors come from a man in his late teens or twenties in good health. Some clones in this sample may be carry-over from other donors' samples.

The rearrangement links TRBV9 to TRBJ2-1; the D gene is possibly TRBD2 (6 bases). Germline assignment: CDR1 SGDLS and CDR2 YYNGEE. The CDR3 covers 15 residues. V was trimmed by 3 bases and J by 6 bases, leaving 16 bases between them. The CDR3 coding sequence is TGTGCCAGCAGCGCGTGGGGGGAGAAGGGCAATGAGCAGTTCTTC. Translation gives CASSAWGEKGNEQFF. Using reference TRBV9 and TRBJ2-1 for the parts outside the CDR3, the full variable domain is DSGVTQTPKHLITATGQRVTLRCSPRSGDLSVYWYQQSLDQGLQFLIQYYNGEERAKGNILERFSAQQFPDLHSELNLSSLELGDSALYFCASSAWGEKGNEQFFGPGTRLTVL.

To note about this clone: This CDR3 is also generated by other DNA sequences in the sample. This rearrangement joins TRBV6-1 to TRBJ2-7, with 9 bases identical to TRBD2. The V and J ends lost 2 bases and 1 base, in that order; junction bases with no gene match: 3. The CDR3 sequence is 15 residues long. The V gene's germline CDR1 is MNHNS and CDR2 SASEGT. The CDR3 nucleotides are TGTGCCAGCAGTGAACGTCTAGCGGGATCCTACGAGCAGTACTTC. This sequence encodes CASSERLAGSYEQYF.

This chain links TRBV14 with TRBJ2-1; D might be TRBD1 (5 bases). The CDR3 loop spans 13 amino acids. V lost 4 bases and J lost 6, with 10 bases in between. Per the germline V gene, CDR1 is SGHDN and CDR2 is FVKESK. CDR3 DNA sequence: TGTGCCAGCAGCCGTCGTAGGGGCAATGAGCAGTTCTTC. Translated, it gives CASSRRRGNEQFF.

The chain carries TRBV28 and TRBJ2-7; D unclear. Trimming pared 6 bases from V and 3 bases from J, leaving 9 bases between. Germline V CDR1 and CDR2: MDHEN, SYDVKM. The CDR3 totals 12 residues. The CDR3 DNA sequence: TGTGCCAGCAGCGACGTAGGCTACGAGCAGTACTTC. Protein product: CASSDVGYEQYF. Together with reference TRBV28 and TRBJ2-7, the CDR3 gives the full variable domain: DVKVTQSSRYLVKRTGEKVFLECVQDMDHENMFWYRQDPGLGLRLIYFSYDVKMKEKGDIPEGYSVSREKKERFSLILESASTNQTSMYLCASSDVGYEQYFGPGTRLTVT.

The J gene is TRBJ2-7, the V gene TRBV13; a weak D match, TRBD2 (6 bases). V was shortened by 0 bases and J by 2 bases, with 11 bases between the two germline ends. CDR3 length: 15 residues. Per the germline V gene, CDR1 is PRHDT and CDR2 is FYEKMQ (reference sequence). The CDR3 DNA reads TGTGCCAGCAGCTTAGGGTTGGGGAGGACCTACGAGCAGTACTTC. This encodes CASSLGLGRTYEQYF.

In regard to this clone: Other nucleotide sequences from this sample produce the same CDR3. The rearrangement joins TRBV9 to TRBJ2-1; a weak D match, TRBD1 (5 bases). The V and J ends lost 0 bases and 7 bases respectively, with 11 bases between them. This CDR3 region has 14 residues. Germline V gene lookup returns CDR1 SGDLS and CDR2 YYNGEE. The CDR3 DNA reads as TGTGCCAGCAGCGTAGGAGCAGGGTATAATGAGCAGTTCTTC. It translates to CASSVGAGYNEQFF.

The genes are TRBV19 and TRBJ1-1, with D perhaps matching TRBD1 (5 bases). The germline gives CDR1 LNHDA, CDR2 SQIVND (reference sequence). The V gene lost 5 bases and the J gene lost 0 bases, with 10 bases spanning the gap. The CDR3 runs 14 residues. The CDR3 nucleotides read TGTGCCAGTAGTTCGGACATTCTGAACACTGAAGCTTTCTTT. Its protein is CASSSDILNTEAFF.

The chain carries TRBV19 and TRBJ2-7; 8 bases fit TRBD1. The CDR3 runs to 14 residues. The germline V gene has CDR1 LNHDA and CDR2 SQIVND (reference sequence). V shed 5 bases and J 2 bases; nucleotides not matched to a gene: 5. CDR3 residues: CASSSGGLTYEQYF. The CDR3 coding sequence is TGTGCCAGTAGTTCAGGGGGCCTCACCTACGAGCAGTACTTC.